This passage covers 22 T cell receptor beta chains from one sample sequenced in a study of cytomegalovirus exposure and HLA in healthy donors (dated by TCRdb to 2016 to 2017). Library preparation was by the immunoSEQ multiplex PCR assay. For the multiplex PCR, a mixture combining 60 forward primers for TCR Vbeta segments and 13 reverse primers for TCR Jbeta segments was used. In its TCRdb copy, this immuneACCESS table keeps in-frame sequences only and misses some clones. Where compared with another copy, unresolved V genes explain less than half of these, and the others have no known cause. The sample records roughly 100,000 clones, roughly 80% of which are singletons. About 2.5% of the sample goes to the ten largest clones. Sample: PBMCs. These receptors were obtained from a man aged 40-49 years in good health and CMV-seronegative.

The chain links TRBV5-1 to TRBJ2-7, with 7 bases identical to TRBD1. V shed 4 bases and J 2 bases; nucleotides not matched to a gene: 9. Looked up from germline, CDR1 is SGHRS and CDR2 is YFSETQ. The CDR3 consists of 15 residues. The CDR3 loop reads CASSLGTTGAYEQYF. In DNA, the CDR3 is TGCGCCAGCAGCCTGGGTACCACAGGGGCCTACGAGCAGTACTTC.

The V call is TRBV6-1, the J call TRBJ1-1; D is unresolved. Germline V gene sequence: CDR1 MNHNS, CDR2 SASEGT. Trimming left V 6 bases short and J 4 bases short, with 15 bases between. The CDR3 totals 14 residues. CDR3 in amino acids: CASRGTGYVTEAFF. As DNA, the CDR3 is TGTGCCAGCAGGGGAACGGGGTATGTCACTGAAGCTTTCTTT.

The V gene is TRBV5-6, the J gene TRBJ1-2, with TRBD1 matching over 8 bases. Germline V lookup: CDR1 SGHDT, CDR2 YYEEEE. The J segment lost 3 bases and the V segment lost 0 bases, leaving 7 bases of the junction unmatched. The CDR3 consists of 16 residues. DNA of the CDR3: TGTGCCAGCAGCTTGGGGGGGCCGACAGGGGACTATGGCTACACCTTC. It is translated as CASSLGGPTGDYGYTF.

This clone was seen only once. This chain connects TRBV6-1 to TRBJ1-2, with 8 bases matching TRBD1. V lost 3 bases and J lost 7; bases outside the gene matches: 4. CDR3 length equals 13 residues. Germline V lookup: CDR1 MNHNS, CDR2 SASEGT. CDR3 DNA: TGTGCCAGCAGTGACAGGGGGCCGGGTGGCTACACCTTC. Protein sequence: CASSDRGPGGYTF.

The genes are TRBV29-1 and TRBJ1-1; D is ambiguous. Trimming cost V 3 bases and J 0 bases, with 11 bases left between them. Per germline, CDR1 SQVTM and CDR2 ANQGSEA. The length of the CDR3 is 14 residues. The CDR3 spells CSVERGAMNTEAFF. CDR3 sequence (DNA): TGCAGCGTTGAGCGGGGAGCCATGAACACTGAAGCTTTCTTT.

The chain joins TRBV6-6 to TRBJ2-2; maybe TRBD1 (5 bases). This CDR3 contains 14 residues. Germline CDR1 reads MNHNY; CDR2 reads SVGAGI (reference sequence). Trimming took off 5 bases at V and 2 bases at J, with 9 bases between the two ends. The CDR3 bases are TGTGCCAGCAGTCGGCAGGGAAACACCGGGGAGCTGTTTTTT. This codes for CASSRQGNTGELFF.

This chain connects TRBV11-2 to TRBJ1-4; D may be TRBD1 (5 bases). CDR3 size: 15 residues. V was pared by 2 bases and J by 5 bases, with 12 bases between. CDR1 is SGHAT, CDR2 FQNNGV, per germline. The CDR3, as DNA: TGTGCCAGCAGCTTATGGGGCCAAGAGAATGAAAAACTGTTTTTT. Translated, it gives CASSLWGQENEKLFF.

The rearrangement links TRBV2 to TRBJ2-1, with TRBD2 identical over 10 bases. The length of the CDR3 is 15 residues. Unmatched junction bases numbered 4, after V lost 4 bases and J lost 4 bases. Germline values: CDR1 SNHLY, CDR2 FYNNEI. In DNA form, the CDR3 reads TGTGCCAGCAGTGGAGTAGCGGGGGGTTACAATGAGCAGTTCTTC. As protein: CASSGVAGGYNEQFF.

This clone was detected once. This chain joins TRBV19 and TRBJ1-4, with D unresolved. The CDR3 covers 14 residues. Germline lookup yields CDR1 LNHDA and CDR2 SQIVND (reference sequence). The germline V and J ends were trimmed by 6 bases and 5 bases, with 13 bases remaining between them. CDR3: CASSFGVENEKLFF. The CDR3 bases are TGTGCCAGTAGCTTCGGGGTCGAGAATGAAAAACTGTTTTTT.

This rearrangement joins TRBV5-4 to TRBJ2-7; 7 bases are shared with TRBD2. Trimming at V came to 9 bases and at J to 7 bases, leaving 16 bases not matched to a gene. Germline CDR1 reads SGHNT; CDR2 reads YYREEE (reference sequence). The CDR3 covers 14 residues. DNA for the CDR3: TGTGCCACCAGAGTTCGCGCGGGGGTTGGAGAGCAGTACTTC. It specifies CATRVRAGVGEQYF. Full variable domain (missing parts from reference TRBV5-4 and TRBJ2-7): ETGVTQSPTHLIKTRGQQVTLRCSSQSGHNTVSWYQQALGQGPQFIFQYYREEENGRGNFPPRFSGLQFPNYSSELNVNALELDDSALYLCATRVRAGVGEQYFGPGTRLTVT.

The rearrangement joins TRBV4-1 to TRBJ2-7, with D tentatively TRBD2 (6 bases). CDR3 length: 14 amino acids. CDR1 and CDR2 from the germline V gene are MGHRA and YSYEKL. Trimming removed 4 bases from V and 5 bases from J, with 15 bases in between. CDR3 residues: CASSLIGTLHEQYF. DNA of the CDR3: TGCGCCAGCAGCCTGATTGGGACTCTCCACGAGCAGTACTTC.

The chain links TRBV13 to TRBJ1-6; D remains ambiguous. There are 15 residues in the CDR3. Trimming pared 1 base from V and 10 bases from J, leaving 14 bases between. CDR1 and CDR2 from the germline V gene are PRHDT and FYEKMQ (reference sequence). CDR3 amino acids: CASSLAEGKGSPLHF. The CDR3 region has the DNA TGTGCCAGCAGCTTAGCTGAGGGAAAAGGATCACCCCTCCACTTT.

The chain joins TRBV6-5 to TRBJ1-2, with 7 bases identical to TRBD1. The CDR3 is 14 amino acids. The germline CDR1 and CDR2 sequences are MNHEY and SVGAGI. V lost 2 bases and J lost 7; bases outside the gene matches: 7. CDR3 DNA sequence: TGTGCCAGCAGTTACACCCCAGACAGGGCTGGCTACACCTTC. Encoded protein: CASSYTPDRAGYTF.

The chain has TRBV18 and TRBJ1-5; a possible D gene is TRBD1 (6 bases). This CDR3 has 16 residues. CDR1 and CDR2 (germline): KGHSH, LQKENI. Trimming shortened V by 5 bases and J by 0 bases, and 14 bases separated the two germline ends. The CDR3 DNA is TGTGCCAGCTCAGTGACAGGAAGCGATAGCAATCAGCCCCAGCATTTT. Translating it yields CASSVTGSDSNQPQHF.

The CDR3, as DNA: TGTGCCAGCAGTTTTGCTGGGGCTCGGGGACACGAGCAGTACTTC. It encodes CASSFAGARGHEQYF. This chain joins TRBV6-5 and TRBJ2-5; TRBD1 or TRBD2 may be the D gene (5 bases each). The closer fit of TRBJ2-7 to the DNA end suggests the J call may be wrong. The CDR3 contains 15 residues. Germline CDR1 is MNHEY and CDR2 is SVGAGI.

This clone came up a few times. V usage is TRBV13 and J usage is TRBJ1-4; D remains ambiguous. The germline CDR1 and CDR2 sequences are PRHDT and FYEKMQ (reference sequence). V was clipped by 3 bases and J by 7 bases, with 12 bases between them. The length of the CDR3 is 14 residues. CDR3 sequence reads: CASSFSLYSEKLFF. The CDR3 DNA reads as TGTGCCAGCAGCTTTTCCCTGTACAGTGAAAAACTGTTTTTT.

This sequence joins TRBV7-9 and TRBJ2-5, with TRBD2 as a possible D gene (5 bases). V was shortened by 5 bases and J by 4 bases, with 14 bases between the two germline ends. This CDR3 is 14 amino acids long. CDR1 is SEHNR and CDR2 is FQNEAQ in the germline V gene (reference sequence). This CDR3 is CASSQDSNTETQYF. The DNA for the CDR3 is TGTGCCAGCAGCCAGGACTCCAATACAGAGACCCAGTACTTC.

This clone was detected only a few times. The J gene is TRBJ1-2, the V gene TRBV14; 7 positions match TRBD1. Per germline, CDR1 SGHDN and CDR2 FVKESK. The CDR3 loop spans 15 amino acids. Trimming at V came to 4 bases and at J to 4 bases, leaving 9 bases not matched to a gene. Here the CDR3 DNA reads TGTGCCAGCAGCCCGGCAACAGGGGTTTTCTATGGCTACACCTTC. Amino acid sequence: CASSPATGVFYGYTF.

The chain joins TRBV7-2 to TRBJ2-5, with 12 bases fitting TRBD2. Unmatched junction bases numbered 9, after V lost 3 bases and J lost 4 bases. CDR3 length equals 17 residues. The germline V gene has CDR1 SGHTA and CDR2 FQGNSA. The CDR3 DNA is TGTGCCAGCAGCTTCCAGAAGACTAGCGGGGGTTTAGAGACCCAGTACTTC. It specifies CASSFQKTSGGLETQYF.

The chain employs TRBV4-1 and TRBJ2-5, with unresolved D. The DNA end is a closer match to TRBJ2-7, so the J assignment may be wrong. The germline V gene has CDR1 MGHRA and CDR2 YSYEKL. The CDR3 covers 13 residues. The CDR3 is CASSQTTAYEQYF. The CDR3 DNA reads TGCGCCAGCAGCCAAACTACGGCCTACGAGCAGTACTTC.

This chain links TRBV5-1 with TRBJ2-5; TRBD2 matches at 15 bases. In germline, CDR1 is SGHRS, CDR2 YFSETQ. V lost 5 bases to trimming and J lost 5 bases; unmatched junction nucleotides: 10. The length of the CDR3 is 17 residues. This CDR3 is CASSLNTGTSGGETQYF. In DNA form, the CDR3 reads TGCGCCAGCAGTTTAAACACCGGGACTAGCGGGGGGGAGACCCAGTACTTC.

This clone was found a few times. The V and J genes are TRBV19 and TRBJ1-2, with D hard to call. Trimming shortened V by 5 bases and J by 0 bases, and 10 bases separated the two germline ends. The V gene's germline CDR1 is LNHDA and CDR2 SQIVND (reference sequence). The CDR3 is made up of 14 amino acids. The CDR3 spells CASSFTSANYGYTF. The CDR3 nucleotides are TGTGCCAGTAGTTTTACGAGTGCTAACTATGGCTACACCTTC.